One sample yielded the 12 T cell receptor beta chains listed below, sequenced in a study of patients and donors after allogeneic stem cell transplantation. TCRdb called the RT-PCR reads again in MiXCR, with one record for every CDR3 protein. The table has 190,000 or so distinct CDR3 sequences, over 30% seen once. Sequences were obtained from blood, either unsorted or a sorted T cell fraction (not recorded which). These receptor sequences come from a human donor who was either an allogeneic HSCT recipient or a stem cell or donor lymphocyte infusion donor (not recorded which). It is not recorded whose cells these are; they may come from a transplant donor.

The rearrangement links TRBV6-2 or TRBV6-3 to TRBJ2-2, with D possibly matching TRBD1 (6 bases). Germline V gene data show CDR1 as MNHEY and CDR2 as SVGEGT. The CDR3 spans 14 residues. V gave up 2 bases and J gave up 4 bases, with 8 bases separating them. The DNA of the CDR3 is TGTGCCAGCAGTTACGGACAGCTCACCGGGGAGCTGTTTTTT. Its translation is CASSYGQLTGELFF.

The chain recombines TRBV6-2 or TRBV6-3 with TRBJ2-7; D is perhaps TRBD2 (6 bases). Germline CDR1 reads MNHEY; CDR2 reads SVGEGT. The CDR3 is 17 amino acids. V was pared by 8 bases and J by 2 bases, with 25 bases between. The CDR3 DNA is TGTGCCAGCCGGGACTCCATTACAACCCCGATCCCCTACGAGCAGTACTTC. Translating it yields CASRDSITTPIPYEQYF.

The table lists this clonotype with a few counts. The CDR3 loop is CSAMPGKGTEAFF. The CDR3 DNA is TGCAGTGCTATGCCGGGAAAGGGCACTGAAGCTTTCTTT. The chain links TRBV20-1 to TRBJ1-1; D remains unclear. Trimming stripped 4 bases from V and 4 bases from J, with 13 bases between. Germline V lookup: CDR1 DFQATT, CDR2 SNEGSKA (reference sequence). CDR3 length: 13 amino acids.

The V and J genes are TRBV5-1 and TRBJ2-2; 9 bases map to TRBD1. Germline loops: CDR1 SGHRS, CDR2 YFSETQ. The CDR3 sequence is 15 residues long. Losses at the gene ends were 4 bases for V and 6 bases for J; bases not matched to a gene: 7. CDR3: CASSEGQGMSGELFF. CDR3 nucleotide sequence: TGCGCCAGCAGCGAGGGACAGGGCATGTCCGGGGAGCTGTTTTTT.

The genes are TRBV6-5 and TRBJ1-1, with D perhaps matching TRBD1 (5 bases). The germline V gene has CDR1 MNHEY and CDR2 SVGAGI. This CDR3 has 13 residues. V lost 7 bases and J lost 4, with 13 bases in between. The CDR3 here is CASNAAQGTEAFF. CDR3 DNA sequence: TGTGCCAGCAACGCGGCCCAGGGCACTGAAGCTTTCTTT.

This clonotype was seen only a few times. The rearrangement links TRBV21-1 to TRBJ1-5. TRBV21-1 corresponds to a pseudogene. The CDR3 spans 14 residues. CDR3 in DNA: TGTGCCAGCAGCAAAGCGCAGTGGAGCAGGCCCCAGCATTTT. Its translation is CASSKAQWSRPQHF.

This clonotype was detected a few times. This rearrangement joins TRBV12-3 or TRBV12-4 to TRBJ1-6; D is uncertain. The CDR3 length is 17 residues. V was clipped by 8 bases and J by 0 bases, with 17 bases between them. CDR3 amino acids: CASGLTVKSSYNSPLHF. CDR3 in DNA: TGTGCCAGCGGTCTGACGGTTAAAAGCTCCTATAATTCACCCCTCCACTTT.

This chain connects TRBV12-3 or TRBV12-4 to TRBJ1-1; D unclear. Trimming stripped 7 bases from V and 5 bases from J, with 8 bases between. This CDR3 is built from 11 residues. The CDR3 here is CASTGRTEAFF. The CDR3 coding sequence is TGTGCCAGCACCGGACGGACTGAAGCTTTCTTT.

This clonotype was detected only a few times. This chain joins TRBV9 and TRBJ1-6, with D possibly TRBD1 on 6 matching bases. Trimming removed 0 bases from V and 6 bases from J, with 16 bases in between. Germline CDR1 is SGDLS and CDR2 is YYNGEE. The CDR3 runs 17 residues. As DNA, the CDR3 is TGTGCCAGCAGCGTAGGCAGGGGACTTAACGGTAATTCACCCCTCCACTTT. Residues: CASSVGRGLNGNSPLHF. The full variable domain, completed using reference TRBV9 and TRBJ1-6, is DSGVTQTPKHLITATGQRVTLRCSPRSGDLSVYWYQQSLDQGLQFLIQYYNGEERAKGNILERFSAQQFPDLHSELNLSSLELGDSALYFCASSVGRGLNGNSPLHFGNGTRLTVT.

This clonotype occurred a few times. This chain uses TRBV4-3 with TRBJ2-3, with 10 bases fitting TRBD1. V shed 6 bases, J shed 2 bases, and the junction held 8 bases outside the gene matches. Per the germline V gene, CDR1 is LGHNA and CDR2 is YSLEER. The CDR3 has 16 residues. DNA for the CDR3: TGCGCCAGCAGAGCAGGACAGGGGGATTTCACAGATACGCAGTATTTT. This encodes CASRAGQGDFTDTQYF.

There are a few counts of this clonotype. The chain joins TRBV12-3 or TRBV12-4 to TRBJ2-5; D not certain. The CDR3 loop spans 12 amino acids. V was shortened by 3 bases and J by 4 bases, with 6 bases between the two germline ends. The CDR3 loop is CASSFAPETQYF. CDR3 bases: TGTGCCAGCAGTTTCGCCCCAGAGACCCAGTACTTC.

This clonotype was seen a handful of times. The CDR3 DNA follows: TGTGCCAGCAGGGAAACGGCCCGGGGTTCTTCACCCCTCCACTTT. Translation gives CASRETARGSSPLHF. The V and J genes are TRBV6-5 and TRBJ1-6; D is ambiguous. The CDR3 sequence is 15 residues long. The ends were cut back, 6 bases at V and 9 bases at J, with 18 bases in the middle. The germline V gene has CDR1 MNHEY and CDR2 SVGAGI.